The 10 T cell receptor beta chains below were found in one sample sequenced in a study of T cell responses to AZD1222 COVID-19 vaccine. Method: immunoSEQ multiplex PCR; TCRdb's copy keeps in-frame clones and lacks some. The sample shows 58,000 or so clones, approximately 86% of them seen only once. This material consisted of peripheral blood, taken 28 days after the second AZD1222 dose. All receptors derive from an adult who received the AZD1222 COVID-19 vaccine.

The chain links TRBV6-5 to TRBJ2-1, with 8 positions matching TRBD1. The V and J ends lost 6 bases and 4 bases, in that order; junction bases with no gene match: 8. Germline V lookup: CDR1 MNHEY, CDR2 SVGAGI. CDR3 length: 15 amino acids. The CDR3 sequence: CASRGSGTGYNEQFF. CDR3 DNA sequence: TGTGCCAGCAGAGGTTCCGGGACAGGTTACAATGAGCAGTTCTTC.

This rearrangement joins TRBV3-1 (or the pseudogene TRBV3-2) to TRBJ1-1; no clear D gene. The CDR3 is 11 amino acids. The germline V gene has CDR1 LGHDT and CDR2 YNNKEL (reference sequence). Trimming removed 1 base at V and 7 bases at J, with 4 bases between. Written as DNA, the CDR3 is TGTGCCAGCAGCCAAGGGGGTGAAGCTTTCTTT. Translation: CASSQGGEAFF.

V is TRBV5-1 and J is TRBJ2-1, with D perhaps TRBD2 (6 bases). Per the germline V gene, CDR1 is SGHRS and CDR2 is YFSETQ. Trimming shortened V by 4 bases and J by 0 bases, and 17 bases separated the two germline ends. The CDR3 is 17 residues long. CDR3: CASSTTPGGRSYNEQFF. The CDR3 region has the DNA TGCGCCAGCAGCACAACCCCCGGGGGACGCTCCTACAATGAGCAGTTCTTC.

The CDR3 DNA reads as TGTGCCAGCAGTTTATTAGGAGATAGCAATCAGCCCCAGCATTTT. It translates to CASSLLGDSNQPQHF. The rearrangement links TRBV28 to TRBJ1-5; D gene uncertain. Per germline, CDR1 MDHEN and CDR2 SYDVKM. V was clipped by 1 base and J by 0 bases, with 7 bases between them. The CDR3 length is 15 residues.

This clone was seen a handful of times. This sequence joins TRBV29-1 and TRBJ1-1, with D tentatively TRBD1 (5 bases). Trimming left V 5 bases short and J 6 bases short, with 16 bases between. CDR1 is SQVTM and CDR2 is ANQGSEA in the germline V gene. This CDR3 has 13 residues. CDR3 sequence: CSVKRGEGAEAFF. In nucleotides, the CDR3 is TGCAGCGTTAAACGGGGGGAGGGCGCTGAAGCTTTCTTT.

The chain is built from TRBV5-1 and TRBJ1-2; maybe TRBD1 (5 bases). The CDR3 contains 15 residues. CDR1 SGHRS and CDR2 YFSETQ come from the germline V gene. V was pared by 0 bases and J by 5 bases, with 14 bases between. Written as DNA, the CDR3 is TGCGCCAGCAGCTTGGCCATAGGGACTCAATATGGCTACACCTTC. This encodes CASSLAIGTQYGYTF.

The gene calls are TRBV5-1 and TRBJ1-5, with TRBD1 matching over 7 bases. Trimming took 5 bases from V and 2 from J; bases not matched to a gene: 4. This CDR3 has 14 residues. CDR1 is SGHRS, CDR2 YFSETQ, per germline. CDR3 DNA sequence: TGCGCCAGCAGTTACGGGACAGGCAATCAGCCCCAGCATTTT. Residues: CASSYGTGNQPQHF.

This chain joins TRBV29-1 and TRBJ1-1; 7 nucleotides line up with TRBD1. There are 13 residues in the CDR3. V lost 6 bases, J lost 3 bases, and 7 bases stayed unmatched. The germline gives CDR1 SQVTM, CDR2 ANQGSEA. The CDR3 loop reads CSVLGQLDTEAFF. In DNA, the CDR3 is TGCAGCGTCTTGGGACAGTTAGACACTGAAGCTTTCTTT.

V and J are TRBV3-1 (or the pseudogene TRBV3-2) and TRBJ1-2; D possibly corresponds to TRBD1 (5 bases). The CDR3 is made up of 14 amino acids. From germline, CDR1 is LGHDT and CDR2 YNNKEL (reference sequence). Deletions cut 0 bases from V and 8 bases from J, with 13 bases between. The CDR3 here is CASSQDFGGGGYTF. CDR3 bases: TGTGCCAGCAGCCAAGATTTCGGGGGGGGAGGCTACACCTTC.

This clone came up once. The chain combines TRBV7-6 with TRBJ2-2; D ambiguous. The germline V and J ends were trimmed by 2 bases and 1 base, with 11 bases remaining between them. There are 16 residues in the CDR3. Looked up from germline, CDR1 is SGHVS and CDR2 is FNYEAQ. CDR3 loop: CASSLYDRWNTGELFF. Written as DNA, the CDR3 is TGTGCCAGCAGCTTATACGACCGGTGGAACACCGGGGAGCTGTTTTTT.